Below are 16 T cell receptor beta chains sequenced from a single sample in a study of T cell responses to AZD1222 COVID-19 vaccine. TCRdb keeps only in-frame clones here, not all; method: immunoSEQ multiplex PCR. The sample carries roughly 200,000 clones, 91% recorded once. This material consisted of peripheral blood, taken 28 days after the second AZD1222 dose. These receptors all come from an adult who received the AZD1222 COVID-19 vaccine.

The rearrangement joins TRBV24-1 to TRBJ2-1, with D possibly matching TRBD1 (5 bases). The CDR3 covers 17 residues. Germline CDR1 KGHDR, CDR2 SFDVKD. The germline V and J ends were trimmed by 8 bases and 5 bases, with 24 bases remaining between them. The CDR3 DNA sequence: TGTGCCACCACCCCACCCGACAGTTACCCGAAAGACAATGAGCAGTTCTTC. It encodes CATTPPDSYPKDNEQFF.

The chain has TRBV5-4 and TRBJ1-1; tentatively, D is TRBD1 (6 bases). This CDR3 spans 16 amino acids. The ends were cut back, 5 bases at V and 5 bases at J, with 22 bases in the middle. Per germline, CDR1 SGHNT and CDR2 YYREEE (reference sequence). CDR3 sequence: CASSDAPGEQKTEAFF. CDR3 coding DNA: TGTGCCAGCAGTGACGCACCAGGGGAACAAAAGACTGAAGCTTTCTTT.

V and J are TRBV6-5 and TRBJ2-7; no clear D. Trimming took 0 bases from V and 2 from J, leaving 2 bases between them. The V gene's germline CDR1 is MNHEY and CDR2 SVGAGI. The CDR3 sequence is 12 residues long. CDR3 coding DNA: TGTGCCAGCAGTTACTCTGCCTACGAGCAGTACTTC. This translates into CASSYSAYEQYF.

This chain uses TRBV15 with TRBJ1-4; TRBD1 might be the D (5 bases). The V gene's germline CDR1 is LNHNV and CDR2 YYDKDF (reference sequence). Trimming removed 1 base from V and 0 bases from J, with 12 bases in between. There are 17 residues in the CDR3. The DNA of the CDR3 is TGTGCCACCAGCAGAGGAGGGGTTAGAGCAACTAATGAAAAACTGTTTTTT. This encodes CATSRGGVRATNEKLFF.

This chain connects TRBV7-9 to TRBJ1-1; no firm D call. The germline CDR1 and CDR2 sequences are SEHNR and FQNEAQ (reference sequence). Deletions cut 5 bases from V and 0 bases from J, with 22 bases between. The CDR3 contains 18 residues. Here the CDR3 DNA reads TGTGCCAGCAGCGAGAAAGGGAATATTAGAAGAATGAACACTGAAGCTTTCTTT. It translates to CASSEKGNIRRMNTEAFF. The full variable domain, completed using reference TRBV7-9 and TRBJ1-1, is DTGVSQNPRHKITKRGQNVTFRCDPISEHNRLYWYRQTLGQGPEFLTYFQNEAQLEKSRLLSDRFSAERPKGSFSTLEIQRTEQGDSAMYLCASSEKGNIRRMNTEAFFGQGTRLTVV.

V and J are TRBV19 and TRBJ2-1; TRBD2 agrees at 8 bases. This CDR3 spans 15 amino acids. CDR1 LNHDA and CDR2 SQIVND come from the germline V gene (reference sequence). Trimming took 8 bases from V and 0 from J; bases not matched to a gene: 6. CDR3 DNA sequence: TGTGCCAGTGGCCACGGGGGGGGCTCCTACAATGAGCAGTTCTTC. Its translation is CASGHGGGSYNEQFF.

This sequence joins TRBV30 and TRBJ1-1; tentative D call: TRBD1 (5 bases). Trimming stripped 2 bases from V and 0 bases from J, with 13 bases between. The CDR3 consists of 15 residues. Germline V gives CDR1 GTSNPN, CDR2 SVGIG (reference sequence). CDR3 region: CAWSFGHRVNTEAFF. The CDR3 coding sequence is TGTGCCTGGAGTTTTGGACATCGAGTGAACACTGAAGCTTTCTTT.

The chain is built from TRBV9 and TRBJ2-5; 11 nucleotides agree with TRBD2. Germline CDR1 SGDLS, CDR2 YYNGEE. The CDR3 consists of 16 residues. With 4 bases clipped from V and 6 bases from J, the junction kept 11 bases outside the gene matches. The CDR3 region has the DNA TGTGCCAGCAGCACATCTAGCGGGGGGTACCAGAAGACCCAGTACTTC. Translated, it gives CASSTSSGGYQKTQYF.

This chain joins TRBV7-8 and TRBJ2-1; D is perhaps TRBD2 (6 bases). CDR3 length: 14 amino acids. CDR1 is SGHVS and CDR2 is FQNEAQ in the germline V gene. Trimming pared 9 bases from V and 7 bases from J, leaving 19 bases between. CDR3: CASLNAGLRNEQFF. DNA of the CDR3: TGTGCCAGTCTCAACGCGGGACTGAGAAATGAGCAGTTCTTC.

This chain uses TRBV10-1 with TRBJ2-1; TRBD1 agrees at 8 bases. V was pared by 5 bases and J by 6 bases, with 3 bases of the junction left unmatched. The CDR3 covers 13 residues. Germline V CDR1 and CDR2: WNHNN, SYGVQD (reference sequence). The CDR3 is CASSRTGPNEQFF. The CDR3 nucleotides read TGCGCCAGCAGTAGGACAGGGCCCAATGAGCAGTTCTTC.

V and J are TRBV6-6 and TRBJ1-2; no clear D. The CDR3 runs 14 residues. Germline values: CDR1 MNHNY, CDR2 SVGAGI (reference sequence). The V and J ends lost 7 bases and 8 bases respectively, with 20 bases between them. The CDR3 DNA is TGTGCCAGCACCACACCCGGGAAGGGAAGCGGCTACACCTTC. As protein: CASTTPGKGSGYTF.

The count of this clone is one. V usage is TRBV5-6 and J usage is TRBJ1-2, with D possibly TRBD1 on 5 matching bases. Germline lookup yields CDR1 SGHDT and CDR2 YYEEEE. The CDR3 covers 12 residues. The V end lost 5 bases, the J end lost 3 bases, and 8 bases lay between the germline ends. The CDR3 DNA reads as TGTGCCAGCAGAGGGACGGACTATGGCTACACCTTC. It codes for CASRGTDYGYTF.

The chain joins TRBV18 to TRBJ1-2; D is undetermined. Germline assignment: CDR1 KGHSH and CDR2 LQKENI. This CDR3 region has 14 residues. Trimming left V 6 bases short and J 4 bases short, with 15 bases between. The CDR3 is CASSSTSQFYGYTF. Here the CDR3 DNA reads TGTGCCAGCTCTTCAACCTCCCAATTCTATGGCTACACCTTC.

The genes are TRBV6-5 and TRBJ1-6, with 7 bases aligning to TRBD1. V lost 8 bases, J lost 6 bases, and 7 bases stayed unmatched. Germline loops: CDR1 MNHEY, CDR2 SVGAGI. This CDR3 comprises 14 residues. As DNA, the CDR3 is TGTGCCAGCCTACAGGGGCTGGGTAATTCACCCCTCCACTTT. This gives the protein CASLQGLGNSPLHF.

The CDR3 here is CASSLGLAGVYEQFF. The CDR3 DNA sequence: TGTGCCAGCAGCTTGGGGCTAGCGGGGGTATATGAGCAGTTCTTC. V gene TRBV11-2 combines with J gene TRBJ2-1; 10 positions agree with TRBD2. The CDR3 is 15 residues long. Germline CDR1 is SGHAT and CDR2 is FQNNGV. J lost 8 bases, V lost 3 bases, and 7 bases had no gene match.

About this clone itself: The junction departs from the called germline gene at one end, perhaps through a read error. The rearrangement links TRBV7-2 to TRBJ2-5, with 10 bases aligning to TRBD2. CDR1 is SGHTA and CDR2 is FQGNSA in the germline V gene. The CDR3 runs to 15 residues. CDR3 sequence (DNA): TGTGCCAGCAGCTTAGATGTGTCTAGCGGGGGCCGAAAGGACTTC. The encoded protein is CASSLDVSSGGRKDF.